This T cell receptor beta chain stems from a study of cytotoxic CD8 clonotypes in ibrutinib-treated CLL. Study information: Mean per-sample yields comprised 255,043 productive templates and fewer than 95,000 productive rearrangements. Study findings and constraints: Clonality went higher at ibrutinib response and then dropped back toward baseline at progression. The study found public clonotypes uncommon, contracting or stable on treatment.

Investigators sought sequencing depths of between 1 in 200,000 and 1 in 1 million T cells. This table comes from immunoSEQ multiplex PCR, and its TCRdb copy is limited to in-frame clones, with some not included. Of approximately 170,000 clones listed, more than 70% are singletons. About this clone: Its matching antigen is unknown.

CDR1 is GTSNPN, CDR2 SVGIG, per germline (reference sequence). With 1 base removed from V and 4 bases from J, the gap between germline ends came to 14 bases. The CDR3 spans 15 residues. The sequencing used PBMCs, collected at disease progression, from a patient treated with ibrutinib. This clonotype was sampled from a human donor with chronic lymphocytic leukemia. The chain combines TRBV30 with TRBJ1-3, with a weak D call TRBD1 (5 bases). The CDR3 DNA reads TGTGCCTGGAGTGATCCGGGACGTCTGGGAAACACCATATATTTT. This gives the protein CAWSDPGRLGNTIYF.